This T cell receptor beta chain was recorded in a study of blood T cell repertoires in COVID-19. The CDR3 totals 16 residues. Trimming at V came to 5 bases and at J to 4 bases, leaving 8 bases not matched to a gene. Per germline, CDR1 MDHEN and CDR2 SYDVKM. TCRdb's table, derived via immunoSEQ multiplex PCR, lists solely in-frame clones and lacks some. Of roughly 300,000 clones listed, around 87% are singletons. This clone has only one observation. The V gene is TRBV28, the J gene TRBJ2-6; TRBD1 matches at 7 bases. Sequencing was performed on peripheral blood. The source is a woman in her forties or fifties who had recovered from COVID-19. As DNA, the CDR3 is TGTGCCAGCAGTCGAGTACAGGGGTTCGGGGCCAACGTCCTGACTTTC. Protein sequence: CASSRVQGFGANVLTF.